These 13 T cell receptor beta chains came from one sample sequenced in a study of blood T cell repertoires in COVID-19. Here immunoSEQ multiplex PCR was the method, and the copy in TCRdb shows in-frame clones only, minus some. The table includes nearly 100,000 clones, just under 85% detected once. The sequencing sample was made of peripheral blood. Every receptor here comes from a man aged 65 to 85 with acute or convalescent COVID-19.

This chain links TRBV7-2 with TRBJ1-3, with TRBD1 identical over 12 bases. The CDR3 spans 15 residues. Trimming at V came to 5 bases and at J to 7 bases, leaving 6 bases not matched to a gene. CDR1 SGHTA and CDR2 FQGNSA come from the germline V gene. In nucleotides, the CDR3 is TGTGCCAGCAGCCCCGGGACAGGGGGCTTGAACACCATATATTTT. The encoded protein is CASSPGTGGLNTIYF.

The rearrangement links TRBV27 to TRBJ2-5; 7 nucleotides line up with TRBD2. Germline CDR1 MNHEY, CDR2 SMNVEV (reference sequence). Unmatched junction bases numbered 8, after V lost 8 bases and J lost 2 bases. The CDR3 totals 14 residues. The CDR3 is CASGPWGGQETQYF. The DNA for the CDR3 is TGTGCCAGCGGGCCTTGGGGGGGGCAAGAGACCCAGTACTTC.

The V gene is TRBV7-2, the J gene TRBJ1-6; 9 bases fit TRBD1. V was pared by 5 bases and J by 10 bases, with 9 bases of the junction left unmatched. Germline loops: CDR1 SGHTA, CDR2 FQGNSA. This CDR3 has 15 residues. CDR3 protein: CASSGTQGARSPLHF. CDR3 nucleotide sequence: TGTGCCAGCAGCGGCACACAGGGGGCTCGATCACCCCTCCACTTT.

V is TRBV6-5 and J is TRBJ1-1, with D unresolved. There are 13 residues in the CDR3. Germline V gene data show CDR1 as MNHEY and CDR2 as SVGAGI. V dropped 8 bases and J dropped 9 bases, with 19 bases sitting between them. The CDR3 DNA follows: TGTGCCAGCCACGGCCGAAGAGGAAATCAAGCTTTCTTT. Its translation: CASHGRRGNQAFF.

The rearrangement links TRBV3-1 (or the pseudogene TRBV3-2) to TRBJ1-3, with D possibly TRBD1 on 5 matching bases. The CDR3 loop spans 16 amino acids. The V gene lost 9 bases and the J gene lost 0 bases, with 18 bases spanning the gap. Germline CDR1 reads LGHDT; CDR2 reads YNNKEL (reference sequence). The CDR3 loop reads CASRSGGSSSGNTIYF. As DNA, the CDR3 is TGTGCCAGTCGGTCGGGGGGGTCCAGCTCTGGAAACACCATATATTTT.

The chain employs TRBV3-1 (or the pseudogene TRBV3-2) and TRBJ2-5; 8 nucleotides line up with TRBD1. The J call could be wrong; TRBJ2-7 is a better fit for the DNA end. The CDR3 spans 19 residues. Per the germline V gene, CDR1 is LGHDT and CDR2 is YNNKEL (reference sequence). CDR3 sequence (DNA): TGTGCCAGCAGCCTATTTAGCACCTCCCGGACAGGGACACCATACGAGCAGTACTTC. This codes for CASSLFSTSRTGTPYEQYF.

The chain couples TRBV3-1 (or the pseudogene TRBV3-2) to TRBJ1-2; D ambiguous. Germline V gene data show CDR1 as LGHDT and CDR2 as YNNKEL (reference sequence). This CDR3 region has 14 residues. The V gene lost 2 bases and the J gene lost 4 bases, with 11 bases spanning the gap. This CDR3 reads CASSQLEQSYGYTF. CDR3 in DNA: TGTGCCAGCAGCCAATTAGAACAGAGCTATGGCTACACCTTC.

The rearrangement uses TRBV6-5 and TRBJ2-7; TRBD2 might be the D (6 bases). The ends were cut back, 0 bases at V and 8 bases at J, with 14 bases in the middle. Germline V CDR1 and CDR2: MNHEY, SVGAGI. This CDR3 comprises 14 residues. This CDR3 reads CASSYSRSGTQQYF. In DNA form, the CDR3 reads TGTGCCAGCAGTTACTCGAGGTCCGGGACTCAGCAGTACTTC.

This chain links TRBV21-1 with TRBJ1-2. TRBV21-1 is tagged as a pseudogene. The CDR3 is made up of 17 amino acids. Written as DNA, the CDR3 is TGTGCCAGCAGCAAAGAAGGGCGGGGGGCCCCTAACTATGGCTACACCTTC. As protein: CASSKEGRGAPNYGYTF.

The chain carries TRBV7-9 and TRBJ1-5; TRBD1 matches at 7 bases. V was clipped by 5 bases and J by 0 bases; unmatched bases: 4. CDR1 is SEHNR, CDR2 FQNEAQ, per germline (reference sequence). The CDR3 is 15 amino acids. CDR3 coding DNA: TGTGCCAGCAGCCTTGGGACAGATAGCAATCAGCCCCAGCATTTT. It specifies CASSLGTDSNQPQHF.

The rearrangement joins TRBV21-1 to TRBJ1-1; the tabulated D call, TRBD1, remains unverified against the DNA. TRBV21-1 is an annotated pseudogene. The CDR3 totals 13 residues. CDR3 loop: CASSKDKDSEAFF. In DNA form, the CDR3 reads TGTGCCAGCAGCAAAGATAAGGACAGTGAAGCTTTCTTT.

This clone was picked up a small number of times. This sequence joins TRBV10-1 and TRBJ2-5; a possible D gene is TRBD1 (6 bases). CDR1 is WNHNN and CDR2 is SYGVQD in the germline V gene (reference sequence). Deletions cut 3 bases from V and 4 bases from J, with 18 bases between. The CDR3 covers 16 residues. CDR3 nucleotide sequence: TGCGCCAGCAGTGATTCCGGACAGCCCGGAAGAGAGACCCAGTACTTC. Protein: CASSDSGQPGRETQYF.

V is TRBV12-3 or TRBV12-4 and J is TRBJ1-1; D gene uncertain. CDR3 size: 12 residues. The germline V and J ends were trimmed by 7 bases and 3 bases, with 9 bases remaining between them. CDR3 DNA: TGTGCCAGCATTTCGGGTTACACTGAAGCTTTCTTT. This gives the protein CASISGYTEAFF.